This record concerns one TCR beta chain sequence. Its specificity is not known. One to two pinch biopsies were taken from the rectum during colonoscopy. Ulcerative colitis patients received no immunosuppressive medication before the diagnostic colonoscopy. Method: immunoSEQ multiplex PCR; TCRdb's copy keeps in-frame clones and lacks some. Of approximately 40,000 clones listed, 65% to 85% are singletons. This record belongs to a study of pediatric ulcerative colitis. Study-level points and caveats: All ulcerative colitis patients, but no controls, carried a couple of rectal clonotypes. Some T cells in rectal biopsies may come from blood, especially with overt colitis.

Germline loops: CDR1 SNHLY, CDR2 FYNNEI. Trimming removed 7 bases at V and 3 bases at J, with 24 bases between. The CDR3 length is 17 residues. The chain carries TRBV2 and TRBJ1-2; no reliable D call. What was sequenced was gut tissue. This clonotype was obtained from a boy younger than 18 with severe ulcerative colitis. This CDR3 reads CASILAPIGVKDYGYTF. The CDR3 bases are TGTGCCAGCATATTAGCCCCTATCGGGGTAAAGGACTATGGCTACACCTTC.